The 4 T cell receptor beta chains reported below all come from one sample, sequenced in a study of blood T cell repertoires in COVID-19. Sequencing used immunoSEQ multiplex PCR; TCRdb keeps in-frame clones, though not all of them. The sample yields about 170,000 clones, about 86% seen once. Specimen: PBMCs or T cells enriched from blood (not recorded which). The receptors derive from a woman aged 45-60 years in a cohort exposed to, infected with or recovered from COVID-19 (not recorded which).

This rearrangement joins TRBV27 to TRBJ2-7; 7 nucleotides align to TRBD2. Germline-derived CDR1 and CDR2 are MNHEY and SMNVEV (reference sequence). With V trimmed by 6 bases and J by 2 bases, 7 bases remained unmatched. CDR3 length: 14 residues. In DNA form, the CDR3 reads TGTGCCAGCAGCTACGGACTAGACGCCTACGAGCAGTACTTC. Amino acid sequence: CASSYGLDAYEQYF.

The count of this clone is one. This rearrangement joins TRBV28 to TRBJ1-4; no firm D call. The CDR3 is made up of 13 amino acids. The V gene's germline CDR1 is MDHEN and CDR2 SYDVKM. V was trimmed by 5 bases and J by 7 bases, leaving 11 bases between them. The CDR3 nucleotides are TGTGCCAGCAGTCCAGGTTCCCCTGAAAAACTGTTTTTT. Protein sequence: CASSPGSPEKLFF.

The chain has TRBV4-3 and TRBJ1-1; perhaps TRBD1 as D (5 bases). CDR3 length: 13 amino acids. CDR1 LGHNA and CDR2 YSLEER come from the germline V gene. With 3 bases removed from V and 10 bases from J, the gap between germline ends came to 15 bases. This CDR3 reads CASSQARGVGAFF. Here the CDR3 DNA reads TGCGCCAGCAGCCAGGCCCGGGGGGTCGGAGCTTTCTTT.

V and J are TRBV7-6 and TRBJ2-1, with a tentative D call TRBD1 (5 bases). V lost 1 base and J 1 base, leaving 8 bases between the germline ends. The V gene's germline CDR1 is SGHVS and CDR2 FNYEAQ. This CDR3 is built from 15 residues. CDR3 sequence (DNA): TGTGCCAGCAGCTTAGATACAGGTTCCTACAATGAGCAGTTCTTC. Translated, it gives CASSLDTGSYNEQFF.